One T cell receptor beta chain is described in this entry. The target of this receptor is not known. Per-base quality was not reported, and no clone a single base away is much larger than it. Viable CD3+CD4+ or CD3+CD8+ cells that were CCR7+CD45RA+CD45RO-CD95-CD27+CD28+ were classified as naive T cells. Related bone marrow donors provided peripheral blood samples on the day of marrow donation. Mononuclear cells from peripheral blood and bone marrow were separated by Ficoll-Hypaque density centrifugation and then cryopreserved. CD4+ and CD8+ T cells, including naive and memory subsets, were sorted by FACS using a FACSAria II. The data stem from a study of T cells after posttransplantation cyclophosphamide (dated by TCRdb to the mid-2010s). For the wider study: T cell repertoire reconstitution was tracked by TRB sequencing after myeloablative bone marrow transplantation in which posttransplantation cyclophosphamide was used as GVHD prophylaxis. Antigen receptor sequencing was done on samples from about 40 PTCy-treated patients and from more than 15 related bone marrow donors of those patients. TRB sequencing was performed on blood from all 35 or so PTCy patients with 1-year posttransplant specimens. TRB sequencing was also done on up to about 3 additional blood samples from 2 to 5.2 years after transplant in 3 patients, and on pretransplant blood from 4 patients. Because TRA and TRB clonality were tightly correlated in 8 or 9 samples, subsequent TCR analyses were focused on TRB only. Public TRB sequences were queried against a database of over 3,600 sequences associated with responses to pathogens, tumor antigens, self-antigens and alloantigens.

CDR1 and CDR2, per the germline V gene (reference sequence), are MNHNY and SVGAGI. Between the V and J ends, shortened by 2 bases and 5 bases respectively, the junction contains 6 bases. The CDR3 sequence holds 13 residues, the cysteine and phenylalanine included. The retained sequence is limited to the CDR3, 39 bases, with the frame set at the first base. TRB sequencing was run on genomic DNA with either the immunoSEQ assay at survey resolution or the hsTCRB kit. As for the original processing: The immunoSEQ software was used for initial read processing, and the LymphoSeq R package was used for repertoire analyses. Clonality was calculated as 1 minus normalized Shannon entropy, and the Gini coefficient was also calculated for each TRB dataset. Phenotypes of unsorted samples were inferred by mapping TRB sequences from sorted subsets of the recipient or donor onto the same recipient's unsorted samples. As stored in TCRdb, this immuneACCESS dataset retains in-frame rearrangements with V and J assigned. A fraction of the clones does not appear; measured against another copy, unresolved V genes explain less than half of the discrepancy, and the remainder lacks a known reason. V and J calls and clone size are copied from that table; D and trimming were computed from the DNA. In this sample the table shows under 40,000 clones, roughly 90% of which occur a single time. Of the sample, around 0.1% falls within the top ten clones.

Here is what the overall study found, with its caveats: Across a few dozen patients, TRB clonality was highly associated with recipient CMV seropositivity and CMV reactivation, and diversity in PTCy patients was similar to diversity in CNI/methotrexate controls. Donor-recipient similarity was low at 1-2 months but increased during the first year, and donor CD8+ memory clones often dominated later blood repertoires. The TRB repertoires of T cells infiltrating skin or GI tract showed only limited overlap with the TRB repertoires of T cells in blood.

This TCR came from a man aged 25-45 years in good health and a related stem cell transplant donor. The chain is assembled from TRBV6-6 and TRBJ1-4, with TRBD1 perhaps the D gene, on 5 matching bases. Sequenced sample: naive CD4+ T cells sorted from blood. CDR3 reads: CASSYRGNEKLFF. The sequenced DNA: TGTGCCAGCAGTTACCGGGGGAATGAAAAACTGTTTTTT.